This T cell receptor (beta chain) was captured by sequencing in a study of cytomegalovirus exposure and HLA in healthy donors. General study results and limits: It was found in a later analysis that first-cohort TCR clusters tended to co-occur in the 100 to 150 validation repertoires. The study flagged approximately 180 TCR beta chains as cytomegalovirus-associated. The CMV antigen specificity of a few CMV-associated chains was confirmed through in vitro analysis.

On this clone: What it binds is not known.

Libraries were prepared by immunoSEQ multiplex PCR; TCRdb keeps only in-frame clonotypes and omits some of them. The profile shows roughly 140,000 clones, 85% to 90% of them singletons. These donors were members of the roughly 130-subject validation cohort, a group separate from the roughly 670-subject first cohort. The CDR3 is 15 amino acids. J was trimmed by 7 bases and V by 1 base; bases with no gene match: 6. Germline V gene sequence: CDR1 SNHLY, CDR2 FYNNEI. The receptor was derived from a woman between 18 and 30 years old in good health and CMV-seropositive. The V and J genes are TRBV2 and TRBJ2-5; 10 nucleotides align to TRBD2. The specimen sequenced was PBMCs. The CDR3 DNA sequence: TGTGCCAGCAGTGAAGTGGGGGTAGCGGGAGGGACCCAGTACTTC. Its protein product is CASSEVGVAGGTQYF. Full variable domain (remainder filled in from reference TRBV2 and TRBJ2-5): EPEVTQTPSHQVTQMGQEVILRCVPISNHLYFYWYRQILGQKVEFLVSFYNNEISEKSEIFDDQFSVERPDGSNFTLKIRSTKLEDSAMYFCASSEVGVAGGTQYFGPGTRLLVL.